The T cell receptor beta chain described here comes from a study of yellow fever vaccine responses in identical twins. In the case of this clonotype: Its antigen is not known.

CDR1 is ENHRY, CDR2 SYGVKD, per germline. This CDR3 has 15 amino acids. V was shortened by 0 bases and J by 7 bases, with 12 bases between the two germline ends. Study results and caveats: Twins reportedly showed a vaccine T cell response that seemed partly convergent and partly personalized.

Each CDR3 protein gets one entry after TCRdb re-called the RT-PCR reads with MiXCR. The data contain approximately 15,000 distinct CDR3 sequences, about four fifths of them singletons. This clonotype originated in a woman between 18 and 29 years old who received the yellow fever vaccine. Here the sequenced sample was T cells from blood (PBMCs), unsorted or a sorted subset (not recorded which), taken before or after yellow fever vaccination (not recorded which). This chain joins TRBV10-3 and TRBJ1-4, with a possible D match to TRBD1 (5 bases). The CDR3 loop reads CAISESGQVFEKLFF. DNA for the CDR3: TGTGCCATCAGTGAGTCGGGGCAGGTGTTTGAAAAACTGTTTTTT.